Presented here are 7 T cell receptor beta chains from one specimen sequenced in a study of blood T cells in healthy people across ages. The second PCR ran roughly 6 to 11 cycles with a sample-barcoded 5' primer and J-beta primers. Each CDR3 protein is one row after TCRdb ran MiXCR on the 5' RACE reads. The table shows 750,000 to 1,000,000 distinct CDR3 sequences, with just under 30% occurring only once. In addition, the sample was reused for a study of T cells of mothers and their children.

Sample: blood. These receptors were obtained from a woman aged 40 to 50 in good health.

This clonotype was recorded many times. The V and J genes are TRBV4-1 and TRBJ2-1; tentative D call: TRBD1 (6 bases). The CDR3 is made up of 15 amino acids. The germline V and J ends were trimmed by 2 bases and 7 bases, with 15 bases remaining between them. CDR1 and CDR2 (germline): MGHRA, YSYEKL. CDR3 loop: CASSQNPTTGNEQFF. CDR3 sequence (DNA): TGCGCCAGCAGCCAAAACCCTACTACAGGGAATGAGCAGTTCTTC.

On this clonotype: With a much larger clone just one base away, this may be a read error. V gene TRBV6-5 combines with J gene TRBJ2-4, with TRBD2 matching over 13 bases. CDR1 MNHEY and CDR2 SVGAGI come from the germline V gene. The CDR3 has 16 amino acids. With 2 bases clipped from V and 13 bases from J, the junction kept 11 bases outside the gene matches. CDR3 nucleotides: TGTGCCAGCAGTTACCAACTAGCGGGGGGGGTAGGGGAGCAGTACTTC. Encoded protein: CASSYQLAGGVGEQYF.

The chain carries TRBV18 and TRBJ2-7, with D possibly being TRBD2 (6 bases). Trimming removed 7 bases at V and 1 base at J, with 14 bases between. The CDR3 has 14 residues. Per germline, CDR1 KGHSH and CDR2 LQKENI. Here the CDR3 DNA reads TGTGCCAGCTTACCCCTGGAGGGGTCCTACGAGCAGTACTTC. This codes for CASLPLEGSYEQYF.

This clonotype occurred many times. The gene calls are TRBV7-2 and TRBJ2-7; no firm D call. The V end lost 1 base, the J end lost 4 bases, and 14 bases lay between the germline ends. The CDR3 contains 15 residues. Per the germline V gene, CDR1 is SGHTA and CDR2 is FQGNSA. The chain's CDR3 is CASSLGPGNGYEQYF. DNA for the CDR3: TGTGCCAGCAGCTTAGGACCTGGGAATGGGTACGAGCAGTACTTC.

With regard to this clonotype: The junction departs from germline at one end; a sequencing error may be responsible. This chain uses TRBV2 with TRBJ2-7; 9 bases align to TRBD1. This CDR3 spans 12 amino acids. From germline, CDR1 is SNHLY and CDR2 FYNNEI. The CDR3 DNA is TGTGTCAGCAGTGCGACAGGGGGCGAGCAGTACTTC. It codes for CVSSATGGEQYF.

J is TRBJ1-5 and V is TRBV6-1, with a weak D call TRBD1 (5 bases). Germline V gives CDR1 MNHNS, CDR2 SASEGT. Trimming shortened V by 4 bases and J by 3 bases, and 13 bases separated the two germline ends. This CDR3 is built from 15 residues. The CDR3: CASSVSGQNNQPQHF. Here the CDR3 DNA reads TGTGCCAGCAGTGTTTCAGGGCAGAACAATCAGCCCCAGCATTTT.

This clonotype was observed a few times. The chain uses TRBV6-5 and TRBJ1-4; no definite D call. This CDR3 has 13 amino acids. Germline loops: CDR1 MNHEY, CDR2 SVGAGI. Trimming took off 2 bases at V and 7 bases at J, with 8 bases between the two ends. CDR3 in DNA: TGTGCCAGCAGTTACCCAGGAACTGAAAAACTGTTTTTT. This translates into CASSYPGTEKLFF.